Listed below are T cell receptor beta chains from one sample, sequenced in a study of blood T cell repertoires in COVID-19. The protocol was immunoSEQ multiplex PCR, while the TCRdb copy is restricted to in-frame clones and leaves out a portion. The sample contains roughly 20,000 clones, less than 85% of which appear only once. The specimen sequenced was peripheral blood. Source of these receptors: a man between 60 and 75 years old with active COVID-19. CDR3s include the opening cysteine and the closing phenylalanine or tryptophan. The order of the fields is clone size, D gene, J gene, V gene, CDR3 protein, CDR3 DNA. D genes are given only for firm matches. The size entry is marked missing in some rows and otherwise reads once, few, many or a size class.

size: NA; D: NA; J: TRBJ2-7; V: TRBV14; CDR3: CASSQNRGGSYEQYF; DNA: TGTGCCAGCAGCCAGAACAGGGGGGGATCCTACGAGCAGTACTTC
size: NA; D: TRBD2; J: TRBJ2-7; V: TRBV10-1; CDR3: CASSSLTSGSYEQYF; DNA: TGCGCCAGCAGTTCACTGACTAGCGGATCCTACGAGCAGTACTTC
size: NA; D: NA; J: TRBJ1-5; V: TRBV6-5; CDR3: CASSRWEEPQHF; DNA: TGTGCCAGCAGCCGATGGGAGGAGCCCCAGCATTTT
size: few; D: TRBD1; J: TRBJ1-5; V: TRBV30; CDR3: CAWSAQEGARNQPQHF; DNA: TGTGCCTGGAGCGCGCAGGAGGGGGCACGCAATCAGCCCCAGCATTTT
size: NA; D: NA; J: TRBJ2-7; V: TRBV5-1; CDR3: CASRNGLPWDEQYF; DNA: TGCGCCAGCAGAAACGGACTGCCCTGGGACGAGCAGTACTTC
size: NA; D: TRBD1; J: TRBJ2-6; V: TRBV4-3; CDR3: CASSQADRVTNVLTF; DNA: TGCGCCAGCAGCCAAGCAGACAGGGTTACCAACGTCCTGACTTTC
size: NA; D: NA; J: TRBJ1-2; V: TRBV27; CDR3: CASRLQGSYGYTF; DNA: TGTGCCAGCAGATTACAGGGTTCCTATGGCTACACCTTC
size: NA; D: TRBD1; J: TRBJ2-7; V: TRBV9; CDR3: CASSVGGTDRYEQYF; DNA: TGTGCCAGCAGCGTAGGAGGGACAGACCGCTACGAGCAGTACTTC
size: NA; D: NA; J: TRBJ2-7; V: TRBV5-8; CDR3: CASSFREPHEQYF; DNA: TGTGCCAGCAGCTTCCGGGAACCCCACGAGCAGTACTTC
size: NA; D: NA; J: TRBJ1-3; V: TRBV11-2; CDR3: CASSLGRVDTIYF; DNA: TGTGCCAGCAGCTTAGGCAGGGTTGACACCATATATTTT
size: NA; D: NA; J: TRBJ1-1; V: TRBV11-2; CDR3: CASSPLWGRVTEAFF; DNA: TGTGCCAGCAGCCCCCTGTGGGGGCGGGTCACTGAAGCTTTCTTT
size: medium-sized; D: NA; J: TRBJ2-5; V: TRBV28; CDR3: CASRLSFPGGQETQYF; DNA: TGTGCCAGCAGACTTTCATTTCCAGGTGGGCAAGAGACCCAGTACTTC
size: NA; D: NA; J: TRBJ2-7; V: TRBV6-2/TRBV6-3; CDR3: CASSSGGREQYF; DNA: TGTGCCAGCAGTTCTGGGGGCCGCGAGCAGTACTTC
size: NA; D: NA; J: TRBJ2-3; V: TRBV27; CDR3: CASSLLIAGTDTQYF; DNA: TGTGCCAGCAGTTTATTGATAGCGGGCACAGATACGCAGTATTTT
size: NA; D: NA; J: TRBJ2-7; V: TRBV5-1; CDR3: CASRDEGFKQYF; DNA: TGCGCCAGCCGAGATGAGGGTTTCAAGCAGTACTTC
size: NA; D: TRBD1; J: TRBJ2-2; V: TRBV23-1; CDR3: CASSRESGGGKYTGELFF; DNA: TGCGCCAGCAGTCGGGAATCAGGGGGCGGAAAGTACACCGGGGAGCTGTTTTTT
size: NA; D: TRBD2; J: TRBJ2-1; V: TRBV30; CDR3: CAWRLLAANEQFF; DNA: TGTGCCTGGAGACTACTAGCGGCCAATGAGCAGTTCTTC
size: NA; D: NA; J: TRBJ2-2; V: TRBV5-1; CDR3: CASSLEGRSNTGELFF; DNA: TGCGCCAGCAGCTTAGAGGGAAGGTCGAACACCGGGGAGCTGTTTTTT
size: few; D: NA; J: TRBJ2-1; V: TRBV9; CDR3: CASSDDRLKLMDEQFF; DNA: TGTGCCAGCAGCGACGACAGGTTGAAGCTTATGGATGAGCAGTTCTTC
size: NA; D: TRBD2; J: TRBJ2-1; V: TRBV13; CDR3: CASSSRGTSGFNEQFF; DNA: TGTGCCAGCAGCTCCCGCGGGACTAGCGGTTTCAATGAGCAGTTCTTC
size: NA; D: TRBD1; J: TRBJ2-2; V: TRBV7-3; CDR3: CASREAGTGATGELFF; DNA: TGTGCCAGCAGGGAGGCCGGGACAGGGGCCACCGGGGAGCTGTTTTTT
size: NA; D: NA; J: TRBJ2-3; V: TRBV3-1/TRBV3-2; CDR3: CASSQGPSGTDTQYF; DNA: TGTGCCAGCAGCCAAGGTCCTAGCGGCACAGATACGCAGTATTTT
size: NA; D: TRBD1; J: TRBJ2-5; V: TRBV20-1; CDR3: CSAWDSKTQYF; DNA: TGCAGTGCTTGGGACAGTAAGACCCAGTACTTC
size: NA; D: NA; J: TRBJ2-7; V: TRBV12-5; CDR3: CASGLPGSYEQYF; DNA: TGTGCTAGTGGTTTGCCGGGTTCCTACGAGCAGTACTTC
size: NA; D: TRBD2; J: TRBJ2-5; V: TRBV7-9; CDR3: CASSLETSGRETQYF; DNA: TGTGCCAGCAGCTTAGAGACTAGCGGCCGGGAGACCCAGTACTTC
size: NA; D: TRBD1; J: TRBJ2-3; V: TRBV7-3; CDR3: CASSSGTGRTDTQYF; DNA: TGTGCCAGCAGCTCCGGGACAGGGCGGACAGATACGCAGTATTTT
size: NA; D: NA; J: TRBJ1-5; V: TRBV19; CDR3: CASSMQDQPQHF; DNA: TGTGCCAGTAGTATGCAGGATCAGCCCCAGCATTTT